This T cell receptor (beta chain) is drawn from a study of vaccination and CD4 T cells after COVID-19. Cultured CD4+ T cell DNA underwent sequencing with the Oncomine TCR Beta short-read assay. Using its own MiXCR run on the PCR reads, TCRdb lists one record per CDR3 protein. The repertoire holds over 9,000 distinct CDR3 sequences, with about 70% as singletons. CDR1 and CDR2 from the germline V gene are MDHEN and SYDVKM. This CDR3 is 12 amino acids long. Trimming left V 4 bases short and J 7 bases short, with 9 bases between. Remarks on this clonotype: As yet, its antigen is unknown.

The sample's treatment: roughly 10-day PBMC culture with coronavirus spike peptide pools or control peptides (ViraFEST assay). Culture proceeded for approximately ten days, and CD4+ T cells were then isolated by negative selection. The genes are TRBV28 and TRBJ2-3; no reliable D call. Sequenced input: CD4+ T cells from blood, cultured in vitro. The sequence derives from a human donor who had recovered from COVID-19. The CDR3 sequence: CASSYTSYTQYF. The CDR3 DNA sequence: TGTGCCAGCAGTTACACCAGCTATACGCAGTATTTT.